The source of this T cell receptor beta chain is a study of blood T cells in healthy people across ages. The CDR3 loop spans 13 amino acids. Trimming left V 3 bases short and J 4 bases short, with 11 bases between. The germline V gene encodes CDR1 SQVTM and CDR2 ANQGSEA. Together with a sample-barcoded 5' primer, a J-beta primer mix was included in a second PCR lasting roughly 6 to 12 cycles. Each CDR3 protein is one row after TCRdb ran MiXCR on the 5' RACE reads. The sample has about 600,000 distinct CDR3 sequences, around 50% seen once; the top ten hold about 26%. The chain carries TRBV29-1 and TRBJ2-3, with no clear D. Sequenced input: blood. This receptor was taken from a man older than 75 in good health. The CDR3 here is CSVDEPNADTQYF. CDR3 coding DNA: TGCAGCGTTGATGAGCCCAACGCAGATACGCAGTATTTT.